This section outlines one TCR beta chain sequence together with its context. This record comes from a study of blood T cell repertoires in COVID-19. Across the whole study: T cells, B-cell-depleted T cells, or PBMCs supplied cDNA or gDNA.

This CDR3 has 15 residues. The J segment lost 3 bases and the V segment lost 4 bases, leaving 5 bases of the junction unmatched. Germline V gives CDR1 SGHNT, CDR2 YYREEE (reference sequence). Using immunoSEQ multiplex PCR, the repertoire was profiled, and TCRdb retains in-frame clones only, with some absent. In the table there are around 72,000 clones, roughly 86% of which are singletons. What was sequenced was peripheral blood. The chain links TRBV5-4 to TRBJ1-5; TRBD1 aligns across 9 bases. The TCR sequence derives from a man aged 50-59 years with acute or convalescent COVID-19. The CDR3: CASSADRGNNQPQHF. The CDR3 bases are TGTGCCAGCAGCGCGGACAGGGGAAACAATCAGCCCCAGCATTTT. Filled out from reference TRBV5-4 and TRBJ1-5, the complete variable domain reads ETGVTQSPTHLIKTRGQQVTLRCSSQSGHNTVSWYQQALGQGPQFIFQYYREEENGRGNFPPRFSGLQFPNYSSELNVNALELDDSALYLCASSADRGNNQPQHFGDGTRLSIL.